This TCR beta chain was captured in a study of T-cell reconstitution after alpha-beta-depleted transplantation in children. Findings of the study overall: Some patients' high day-60 TCRbeta diversity was traced to surviving recipient T cells and thymic progenitors. Newly produced T cells mostly accounted for T-cell counts and diversity one year post-transplant. About two months after transplant, alpha-beta T cells reportedly came from several hundred expanded graft clones.

In regard to this clonotype: What it binds is not known. At one end, the junction sequence differs from germline, possibly due to a read error.

CDR1 is SGHNT, CDR2 YYREEE, per germline (reference sequence). The CDR3 is 18 residues long. Unique molecular identifiers were built into the TCRbeta library. TCRdb recomputed calls from the PCR reads with MiXCR, one row per CDR3 protein. The table has around 230,000 distinct CDR3 sequences, around a sixth seen once; the top ten hold 43%. This specimen was PBMCs, mostly from graft donor cells, taken 360 days after TCRalphabeta/CD19-depleted stem cell transplant. The clonotype comes from a male patient aged 2-15 years who had a stem cell transplant for acute lymphoblastic leukemia, so the T cells may come from the graft donor. This rearrangement joins TRBV5-4 to TRBJ2-1; D not resolved. Here the CDR3 reads CASSLQFPVVFGDNEQFF. CDR3 DNA sequence: TGCGCCAGCAGCTTGCAATTTCCGGTAGTATTTGGGGACAATGAGCAGTTCTTC.